This T cell receptor beta chain was observed in a study of shared clonotypes between healthy human individuals (TCRdb year 2020). With regard to the full study: The cohort included three men and two women between 18 and 49 years of age. Leukapheresis yielded between about 0.94 and 9.5 billion PBMCs per donor. Per donor, three plates each were used for CD4 naive and CD4 memory, two for CD8 naive, and one for CD8 memory. To increase sequencing depth and limit assay-specific biases, TCR repertoire library preparation and sequencing were carried out by different laboratories using diverse techniques. The study deeply sequenced blood TCR repertoires of several healthy adults to estimate repertoire size and the extent of clonotype sharing between individuals.

A remark on this clone: Its antigen has not been determined. No base-level quality is on record; no much larger clone is a single base apart.

CD8 naive samples were obtained by positive selection for CCR7 among CD45RO-negative cells, yielding a CD45RA+CCR7+ population from which TemRA cells were excluded. The donors were healthy, HIV-negative adults who had no recently reported acute infections or vaccinations. Every donor was a Caucasian adult residing in Nashville, Tennessee, USA. Blood was collected by leukapheresis, and PBMCs were isolated by Ficoll-Histopaque density gradient centrifugation and then cryopreserved in liquid nitrogen vapor phase. Analytical flow cytometry was used to check the purity and quantity of each magnetically sorted T cell population. Genomic DNA was isolated from every sorted fraction and measured by UV absorbance on a Nanodrop 2000c. Using the deep immunoSEQ assay, TCR CDR3 regions were amplified from genomic DNA by multiplex PCR. For each cell subset, the extracted genomic DNA was distributed evenly across all wells of several immunoSEQ 96-well plates, and each plate served as one replicate. For sorted subsets, approximately 200 ng of genomic DNA, equivalent to 30,000 or so T cell genomes, went into each replicate PCR. Purified libraries were quantified with a Qubit 3.0 fluorometer, sized on a Bioanalyzer 2100, and re-quantified with the KAPA Library Quantification kit. Each immunoSEQ 96-well plate was sequenced on its own single-read 150-cycle Illumina NextSeq 550 flow cell. The source study handled its data this way. The immunoSEQ output contained only junctional sequences without quality scores, so filtering could not match that applied to full-length reads. To assign V/J genes and CDR3, sequences were annotated using PyIR, a Python wrapper for IgBLAST v1.9, with IMGT germline references. Reads with weak V/J assignments (E-value above 1e-6), missing CDR3, stop codons, out-of-frame junctions, or ambiguous translated residues were removed. V3J clonotypes were defined as sequences sharing the same inferred V gene, J gene, and CDR3 amino acid sequence. The percentage overlap between two repertoires was calculated by dividing the number of shared unique clonotypes by the size of the smaller repertoire. Richness of each repertoire was evaluated using RTK rarefaction, the Chao1 estimator, and Recon v2.1 estimates of unobserved clonotypes. Generation probabilities were computed with OLGA for all TCRbeta clonotypes obtained by the gDNA method from several donors. TCRdb retrieved this table from immuneACCESS and kept in-frame rearrangements only. Not all clones are present; in checked studies, unresolved V genes account for under half, and no reason is known for the remainder. V, J and clone size derive from that table, while D and trimming were established from the DNA sequence. Counted in this sample were about 2.1 million clones; about 93% of them appeared once. The ten largest clones capture roughly 1.7% of the sample.

General study outcomes and caveats: When several donors were compared, the shared fraction of clonotypes was around 5% for naive CD4, approximately 3.3% for naive CD8, 2% to 2.5% for memory CD4, and roughly 0.43% for memory CD8. Pairwise subsampling indicated that sequencing depth was expected to affect the degree of clonotype sharing among donors. Only blood was sampled, and tissue TCR repertoires likely differ from those in blood. Higher generation probabilities were observed for clonotypes shared by all four sorted-subset donors than for non-shared clonotypes. Naive subsets generally had larger estimated clonotype richness than memory subsets did. Even with the large sequencing depth, rarefaction of the sorted-subset datasets indicated that sequencing was incomplete. Because the study included a small number of donors, the genetic and exposure-history diversity represented was limited.

The CDR3 has 14 amino acids, counting the end cysteine and phenylalanine. The entry retains the CDR3 DNA only, 42 bases that are in frame from base 1. In the germline V gene, CDR1 corresponds to MNHEY and CDR2 to SVGAGI. Trimming accounts for 5 bases at V and 7 bases at J, while the number of junction bases matched to no gene is 5. The sequence links TRBV6-5 to TRBJ1-6; 7 nucleotides in the junction match TRBD1. The source is a man aged 18 to 35 in good health. Some clones in this sample may be carry-over from other donors' samples. The sequencing sample was made of naive CD8+ T cells from PBMCs. The cell subset or site label for this specimen denotes: CD45RA+CCR7+. Here the CDR3 is given as CASSIRQGNSPLHF. The DNA sequence is given as TGTGCCAGCAGTATCCGACAGGGCAATTCACCCCTCCACTTT.